The 26 T cell receptor beta chains below all came from one sample that was sequenced in a study of cytotoxic CD8 clonotypes in ibrutinib-treated CLL. The data were produced by immunoSEQ multiplex PCR, yet TCRdb's version contains in-frame clones alone and is incomplete. The sample carries about 130,000 clones, approximately 83% recorded once. The sample consisted of PBMCs, taken after 24 months of ibrutinib treatment. Source of these receptors: a human donor with chronic lymphocytic leukemia.

This clone was seen a few times. V is TRBV29-1 and J is TRBJ1-1, with 7 bases matching TRBD1. Per the germline V gene, CDR1 is SQVTM and CDR2 is ANQGSEA. The CDR3 is 8 residues long. CDR3: CETGKAFF. The CDR3, as DNA: TGCGAGACAGGGAAAGCTTTCTTT.

The chain employs TRBV9 and TRBJ2-3, with D perhaps TRBD1 or TRBD2 (5 bases each). Trimming took 2 bases from V and 3 from J, leaving 16 bases between them. The CDR3 covers 16 residues. Germline V lookup: CDR1 SGDLS, CDR2 YYNGEE. CDR3 bases: TGTGCCAGCAGCGTGGGTCGGGGCATGGGGACAGATACGCAGTATTTT. Translation: CASSVGRGMGTDTQYF.

The chain joins TRBV6-5 to TRBJ1-5; D gene unclear. CDR1 is MNHEY and CDR2 is SVGAGI in the germline V gene. The CDR3 consists of 13 residues. With 2 bases removed from V and 2 bases from J, the gap between germline ends came to 4 bases. CDR3: CASSYMGNQPQHF. In DNA, the CDR3 is TGTGCCAGCAGTTACATGGGCAATCAGCCCCAGCATTTT.

This clone was detected a few times. This chain connects TRBV27 to TRBJ2-7, with D unclear. This CDR3 is built from 12 residues. Germline CDR1 reads MNHEY; CDR2 reads SMNVEV (reference sequence). The V end was cut by 3 bases, the J end by 6 bases, with 9 bases between. CDR3 sequence reads: CASSFLGSEQYF. CDR3 bases: TGTGCCAGCAGTTTTTTAGGGTCCGAGCAGTACTTC.

This sequence joins TRBV9 and TRBJ2-5; 8 bases are shared with TRBD2. CDR1 SGDLS and CDR2 YYNGEE come from the germline V gene. After removal of 1 base from V and 3 bases from J, the junction contained 5 bases not matched to a gene. This CDR3 comprises 15 residues. CDR3 amino acids: CASSVRRGVEETQYF. CDR3 coding DNA: TGTGCCAGCAGCGTACGGCGGGGGGTAGAAGAGACCCAGTACTTC.

The gene calls are TRBV4-3 and TRBJ1-5; 7 bases match TRBD1. V dropped 3 bases and J dropped 3; count of bases not matched to a gene: 11. The CDR3 runs to 17 residues. Germline assignment: CDR1 LGHNA and CDR2 YSLEER. The CDR3 loop reads CASSQTGTPEANQPQHF. The CDR3 DNA sequence: TGCGCCAGCAGCCAGACAGGGACCCCGGAGGCCAATCAGCCCCAGCATTTT.

For the CDR3, the DNA is TGTGCCAGCAGCCACCATGGACAGGGTAACGGCGGGGAGCTGTTTTTT. As protein: CASSHHGQGNGGELFF. This rearrangement joins TRBV7-9 to TRBJ2-2; 8 nucleotides align to TRBD1. The CDR3 has 16 amino acids. The germline V gene encodes CDR1 SEHNR and CDR2 FQNEAQ (reference sequence). V lost 5 bases, J lost 7 bases, and 12 bases stayed unmatched.

The chain carries TRBV30 and TRBJ1-4, with TRBD1 as a possible D gene (5 bases). The V and J ends lost 2 bases and 4 bases respectively, with 8 bases between them. Germline loops: CDR1 GTSNPN, CDR2 SVGIG (reference sequence). CDR3 length equals 13 residues. The CDR3 coding sequence is TGTGCCTGGAGTCTCAGGGTTAATGAAAAACTGTTTTTT. Protein: CAWSLRVNEKLFF.

This clone was detected only once. In DNA, the CDR3 is TGTGCCAGCAGCTTGGGATTAGCGGGAGGTGGGGCCAACGTCCTGACTTTC. It specifies CASSLGLAGGGANVLTF. The chain employs TRBV7-2 and TRBJ2-6, with 10 bases matching TRBD2. J gave up 3 bases and V 3 bases, and 5 bases lay outside the gene matches. Germline V gives CDR1 SGHTA, CDR2 FQGNSA. There are 17 residues in the CDR3.

The chain has TRBV11-1 and TRBJ1-2, with D possibly TRBD1 on 5 matching bases. V was shortened by 5 bases and J by 2 bases, with 12 bases between the two germline ends. This CDR3 has 14 amino acids. The germline gives CDR1 SGHAT, CDR2 FQDESV (reference sequence). CDR3 sequence reads: CASSRGEGNYGYTF. The CDR3, as DNA: TGTGCCAGCAGCCGAGGGGAGGGCAACTATGGCTACACCTTC.

The gene calls are TRBV10-3 and TRBJ2-6, with D perhaps matching TRBD2 (6 bases). The germline V and J ends were trimmed by 3 bases and 2 bases, with 8 bases remaining between them. There are 15 residues in the CDR3. The germline gives CDR1 ENHRY, CDR2 SYGVKD. Written as DNA, the CDR3 is TGTGCCATCAGTGATGGAGGGCCTGGGGCCAACGTCCTGACTTTC. Its protein product is CAISDGGPGANVLTF.

This clone was picked up a small number of times. Other DNA sequences in the same sample also yield this CDR3. This CDR3 reads CASTRGGSTEAFF. In nucleotides, the CDR3 is TGTGCCAGCACCCGGGGGGGTTCAACTGAAGCTTTCTTT. This chain links TRBV6-5 with TRBJ1-1, with D possibly being TRBD1 (5 bases). This CDR3 region has 13 residues. Trimming removed 7 bases from V and 5 bases from J, with 14 bases in between. Per germline, CDR1 MNHEY and CDR2 SVGAGI.

This chain connects TRBV5-1 to TRBJ2-5; no definite D call. V was trimmed by 0 bases and J by 0 bases, leaving 9 bases between them. The CDR3 consists of 15 residues. Germline V gene sequence: CDR1 SGHRS, CDR2 YFSETQ. The CDR3: CASSLGAGYQETQYF. In DNA form, the CDR3 reads TGCGCCAGCAGCTTGGGAGCCGGGTACCAAGAGACCCAGTACTTC.

The rearrangement uses TRBV7-9 and TRBJ2-3, with D uncertain. Trimming left V 0 bases short and J 0 bases short, with 4 bases between. The CDR3 loop spans 14 amino acids. Germline V gene sequence: CDR1 SEHNR, CDR2 FQNEAQ (reference sequence). The CDR3 DNA reads TGTGCCAGCAGCTTAGCGGGGAGCACAGATACGCAGTATTTT. It translates to CASSLAGSTDTQYF.

The chain has TRBV6-5 and TRBJ1-2; TRBD1 is a possible D gene (6 bases). V lost 2 bases and J 3 bases, leaving 13 bases between the germline ends. In germline, CDR1 is MNHEY, CDR2 SVGAGI. The CDR3 runs to 15 residues. This CDR3 is CASSYQTGSDYGYTF. The DNA for the CDR3 is TGTGCCAGCAGTTACCAGACAGGATCCGACTATGGCTACACCTTC.

The chain carries TRBV7-2 and TRBJ1-2; maybe TRBD1 (5 bases). Germline V lookup: CDR1 SGHTA, CDR2 FQGNSA. The length of the CDR3 is 13 residues. Trimming removed 5 bases from V and 3 bases from J, with 10 bases in between. In DNA, the CDR3 is TGTGCCAGCAGCCCGGGGCGGGACTATGGCTACACCTTC. This sequence encodes CASSPGRDYGYTF.

The J gene is TRBJ2-3, the V gene TRBV4-2; D perhaps matches TRBD1 (6 bases). CDR3 size: 14 residues. Trimming shortened V by 0 bases and J by 5 bases, and 9 bases separated the two germline ends. Germline CDR1 and CDR2: LGHNA and YNFKEQ. CDR3: CASSQDGTIDTQYF. In DNA form, the CDR3 reads TGTGCCAGCAGCCAAGATGGGACAATAGATACGCAGTATTTT.

The chain combines TRBV5-4 with TRBJ1-1; D is unclear. CDR3 length equals 14 residues. Trimming removed 3 bases from V and 4 bases from J, with 13 bases in between. CDR1 is SGHNT, CDR2 YYREEE, per germline (reference sequence). The chain's CDR3 is CASSWLPAGTEAFF. DNA of the CDR3: TGTGCCAGCAGCTGGCTTCCAGCGGGCACTGAAGCTTTCTTT. The complete variable domain, with remaining parts taken from reference TRBV5-4 and TRBJ1-1, reads ETGVTQSPTHLIKTRGQQVTLRCSSQSGHNTVSWYQQALGQGPQFIFQYYREEENGRGNFPPRFSGLQFPNYSSELNVNALELDDSALYLCASSWLPAGTEAFFGQGTRLTVV.

The table lists this clone with a count of one. The rearrangement links TRBV27 to TRBJ2-4; 9 positions agree with TRBD1. The junction had 6 bases not matched to a gene; V was cut back by 1 base and J by 5 bases. This CDR3 is 16 amino acids long. Germline CDR1 is MNHEY and CDR2 is SMNVEV (reference sequence). This CDR3 reads CASSLLGTGLQNIQYF. The CDR3 DNA is TGTGCCAGCAGTTTATTAGGGACAGGGTTACAAAACATTCAGTACTTC.

The chain has TRBV2 and TRBJ2-7, with 8 bases that match TRBD1. The length of the CDR3 is 14 residues. Unmatched junction bases numbered 9, after V lost 8 bases and J lost 3 bases. The germline gives CDR1 SNHLY, CDR2 FYNNEI. As DNA, the CDR3 is TGTGCCAGCGGTTCACCGGGACAGGACTACGAGCAGTACTTC. It is translated as CASGSPGQDYEQYF.

As DNA, the CDR3 is TGTGCCAGCAGCTCAATCTTACTAGCGGGGTACACAGATACGCAGTATTTT. Translation gives CASSSILLAGYTDTQYF. The chain uses TRBV13 and TRBJ2-3; TRBD2 matches 10 bases. After removal of 4 bases from V and 2 bases from J, the junction contained 9 bases not matched to a gene. The CDR3 has 17 amino acids. CDR1 and CDR2 from the germline V gene are PRHDT and FYEKMQ (reference sequence).

The chain employs TRBV4-3 and TRBJ2-2; D call uncertain. The CDR3 is made up of 18 amino acids. Trimming shortened V by 0 bases and J by 1 base, and 15 bases separated the two germline ends. Germline V CDR1 and CDR2: LGHNA, YSLEER. The CDR3 region has the DNA TGCGCCAGCAGCCAAGATCGGCTAGTACTCATGAACACCGGGGAGCTGTTTTTT. Translating it yields CASSQDRLVLMNTGELFF.

The V gene is TRBV28, the J gene TRBJ2-1; TRBD2 agrees at 9 bases. Per germline, CDR1 MDHEN and CDR2 SYDVKM. This CDR3 region has 15 residues. Unmatched junction bases numbered 5, after V lost 5 bases and J lost 3 bases. CDR3 sequence reads: CASSVTSGGYNEQFF. The CDR3 bases are TGTGCCAGCAGTGTGACTAGCGGTGGCTACAATGAGCAGTTCTTC. Together with reference TRBV28 and TRBJ2-1, the CDR3 gives the full variable domain: DVKVTQSSRYLVKRTGEKVFLECVQDMDHENMFWYRQDPGLGLRLIYFSYDVKMKEKGDIPEGYSVSREKKERFSLILESASTNQTSMYLCASSVTSGGYNEQFFGPGTRLTVL.

The V gene is TRBV7-7, the J gene TRBJ1-1; weak D call: TRBD1 (6 bases). The CDR3 sequence is 13 residues long. Germline lookup yields CDR1 SSHAT and CDR2 FNYEAQ (reference sequence). Trimming shortened V by 5 bases and J by 1 base, and 8 bases separated the two germline ends. The CDR3 sequence is CASSRQENTEAFF. The CDR3 DNA reads TGTGCCAGCAGCCGACAGGAGAACACTGAAGCTTTCTTT.

The chain joins TRBV27 to TRBJ2-3; D not certain. V lost 1 base, J lost 0 bases, and 20 bases lay in between. There are 19 residues in the CDR3. Germline loops: CDR1 MNHEY, CDR2 SMNVEV (reference sequence). In nucleotides, the CDR3 is TGTGCCAGCAGTTTATATCTCCGATCAGACAAAGCGAGCACAGATACGCAGTATTTT. Translated, it gives CASSLYLRSDKASTDTQYF.

The chain employs TRBV25-1 and TRBJ2-5; tentatively, D is TRBD1 (5 bases). V lost 6 bases and J lost 2, with 16 bases in between. This CDR3 spans 15 amino acids. The V gene's germline CDR1 is MGHDK and CDR2 SYGVNS. The CDR3 protein is CASSQSRVLQETQYF. As DNA, the CDR3 is TGTGCCAGCAGCCAGTCCAGGGTTCTACAAGAGACCCAGTACTTC.